The clone carrying this T cell receptor (beta chain) was recorded at least ten times. The antigen is undetermined. The germline V and J ends were trimmed by 3 bases and 5 bases, with 23 bases remaining between them. Per germline, CDR1 MDHEN and CDR2 SYDVKM. The CDR3 contains 18 residues. These data are taken from a study of T-cell reconstitution after alpha-beta-depleted transplantation in children. Unique molecular identifiers were used to barcode this TCRbeta library. Via MiXCR, TCRdb re-called the PCR reads, giving one row per CDR3 protein. Of approximately 200,000 distinct CDR3 sequences in the sample, roughly 6.5% were seen once. Findings and caveats of the study: Reported findings indicate that, about two months after transplant, alpha-beta T cells came from several hundred expanded clones, which were derived from non-depleted graft cells. One year post-transplant, T-cell counts and diversity were largely derived from T cells produced anew. From surviving recipient T cells and thymic progenitors came the high day-60 TCRbeta diversity observed in some patients.

Sequenced here: PBMCs, sampled before TCRalphabeta/CD19-depleted stem cell transplant. This TCR derives from a girl under three years old with combined immunodeficiency, due to receive a stem cell transplant. The V call is TRBV28, the J call TRBJ2-1; D assignment may be TRBD1 or TRBD2 (6 bases each). Written as DNA, the CDR3 is TGTGCCAGCAGTTTTCGTCTCCTGGGGGGCTTGAGGGACAATGAGCAGTTCTTC. This codes for CASSFRLLGGLRDNEQFF.